This T cell receptor (beta chain) emerged from a study of CD8+CD57+ T cells in acquired aplastic anemia. Study details: On average, sorted CD4+ and CD8+ cells gave approximately 3.1 ug of DNA. Overall study findings and caveats: Between patients and controls, 25 to 30 CD8+ CDR3 sequences were found in common.

About this clonotype: Its matching antigen is unknown.

TCR beta VDJ combinations and CDR3 sequences were profiled from genomic DNA. TCRdb reprocessed the reads with MiXCR, giving one entry per CDR3 protein. The data hold 190,000 or so distinct CDR3 sequences, with over 40% observed a single time. The sequenced patients had an expansion of CD8+CD57+ cells seen by flow cytometry. Blood samples were obtained from patients who had received no prior therapy. Trimming stripped 5 bases from V and 4 bases from J, with 14 bases between. The CDR3 is 14 residues long. Germline assignment: CDR1 SSHAT and CDR2 FNYEAQ (reference sequence). This clonotype was sampled from a human donor with aplastic anemia. The specimen was sorted CD4+, CD8+, or CD8+CD57+ T cells (not recorded which) from PBMCs. This chain joins TRBV7-7 and TRBJ2-5, with D tentatively TRBD2 (6 bases). The DNA for the CDR3 is TGTGCCAGCAGCGAGAGGAGGGGATCAGAGACCCAGTACTTC. As protein: CASSERRGSETQYF.